This T cell receptor beta chain was obtained from a study of T-cell memory formation after mild COVID-19. TCRdb passed the 5' RACE reads through MiXCR, listing each CDR3 protein once. The sample lists under 450,000 distinct CDR3 sequences; less than 25% were seen once. Sequenced material: PBMCs or a T cell subset sorted from them (not recorded which). The sequence was collected from an adult woman who had mild COVID-19 (a few samples of this study predate the infection). Cell type and time point are not known.

The CDR3 nucleotides read TGTGCCTGGAAAGCGGAACAGGGAAATGAGCAGTTCTTC. Translating it yields CAWKAEQGNEQFF. The J gene is TRBJ2-1, the V gene TRBV30; D perhaps matches TRBD1 (6 bases). This CDR3 comprises 13 residues. Trimming shortened V by 4 bases and J by 7 bases, and 14 bases separated the two germline ends. Germline V gene lookup returns CDR1 GTSNPN and CDR2 SVGIG (reference sequence).